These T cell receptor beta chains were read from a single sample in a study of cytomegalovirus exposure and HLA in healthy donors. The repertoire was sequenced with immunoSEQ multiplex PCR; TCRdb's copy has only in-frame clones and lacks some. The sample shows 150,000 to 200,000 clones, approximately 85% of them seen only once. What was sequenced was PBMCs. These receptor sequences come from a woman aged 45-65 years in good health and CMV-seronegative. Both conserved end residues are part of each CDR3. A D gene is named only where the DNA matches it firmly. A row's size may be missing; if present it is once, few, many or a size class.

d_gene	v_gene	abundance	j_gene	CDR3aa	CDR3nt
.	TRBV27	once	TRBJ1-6	CATLLHSPSPRQTSASPLHF	TGTGCCACTCTCCTTCACTCACCCTCGCCGAGACAGACTTCGGCTTCACCCCTCCACTTT
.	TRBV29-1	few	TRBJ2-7	CSVAGEKSSYEQYF	TGCAGCGTTGCTGGGGAGAAGAGCTCCTACGAGCAGTACTTC
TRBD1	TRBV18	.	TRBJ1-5	CASSPRTGTAENQPQHF	TGTGCCAGCTCACCACGGACCGGGACAGCAGAAAATCAGCCCCAGCATTTT
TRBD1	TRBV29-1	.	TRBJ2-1	CSLGTGETYNEQFF	TGCAGCCTGGGGACAGGGGAGACCTACAATGAGCAGTTCTTC
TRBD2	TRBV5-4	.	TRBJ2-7	CASSRASGSYEQYF	TGTGCCAGCAGCAGGGCTAGCGGGAGCTACGAGCAGTACTTC
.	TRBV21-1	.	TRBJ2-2	CASSGRGTRGAGELFF	TGTGCCAGCAGTGGGCGGGGGACTAGAGGGGCCGGGGAGCTGTTTTTT
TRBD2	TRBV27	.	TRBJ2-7	CASSLTSGRAYEQYF	TGTGCCAGCAGTTTGACTAGCGGGAGAGCCTACGAGCAGTACTTC
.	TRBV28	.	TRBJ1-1	CASITGAGNTEAFF	TGTGCCAGCATCACCGGCGCGGGAAACACTGAAGCTTTCTTT
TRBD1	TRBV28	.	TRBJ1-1	CASSLGQGRAFF	TGTGCCAGCAGTTTGGGACAGGGTCGTGCTTTCTTT
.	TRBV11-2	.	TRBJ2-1	CASSFLRDLLRSEQFF	TGTGCCAGCAGCTTCCTGCGGGACCTTCTCAGGAGTGAGCAGTTCTTC
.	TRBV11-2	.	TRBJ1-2	CASSSPPQGAGYTF	TGTGCCAGCAGCTCCCCCCCACAGGGAGCTGGCTACACCTTC
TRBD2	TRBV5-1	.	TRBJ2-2	CASTPHGLAGARDTGELFF	TGCGCCAGCACCCCTCATGGACTAGCGGGAGCGCGGGACACCGGGGAGCTGTTTTTT
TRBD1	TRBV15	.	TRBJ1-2	CATSKQGQGLYGYTF	TGTGCCACCAGCAAACAGGGACAGGGCCTTTATGGCTACACCTTC
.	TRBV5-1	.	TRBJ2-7	CASSGEGDKYEQYF	TGCGCCAGCAGCGGGGAGGGGGACAAATACGAGCAGTACTTC
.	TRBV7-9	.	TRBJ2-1	CASSLGTLNEQFF	TGTGCCAGCAGCCTCGGGACACTTAATGAGCAGTTCTTC
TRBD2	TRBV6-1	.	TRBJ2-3	CASRLAGPTDTQYF	TGTGCCAGCAGGCTAGCGGGACCGACAGATACGCAGTATTTT
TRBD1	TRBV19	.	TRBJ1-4	CASSSTGVEKLFF	TGTGCCAGCAGCTCCACAGGGGTTGAAAAACTGTTTTTT
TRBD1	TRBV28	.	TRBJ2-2	CASGQGSGELFF	TGTGCCAGCGGACAGGGCTCCGGGGAGCTGTTTTTT
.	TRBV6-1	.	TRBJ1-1	CASSRDTLNTEAFF	TGTGCCAGCAGTCGGGACACCCTGAACACTGAAGCTTTCTTT
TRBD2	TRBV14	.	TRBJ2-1	CASSQDPAGVYNEQFF	TGTGCCAGCAGCCAAGATCCAGCGGGAGTCTACAATGAGCAGTTCTTC
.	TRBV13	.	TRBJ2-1	CASSKLDNEQFF	TGTGCCAGCAGCAAACTAGACAATGAGCAGTTCTTC
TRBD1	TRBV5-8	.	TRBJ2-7	CASSPWQGVSYEQYF	TGTGCCAGCAGCCCCTGGCAGGGGGTTTCCTACGAGCAGTACTTC
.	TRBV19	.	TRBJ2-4	CACRYRAKADIQYF	TGTGCCTGTAGGTACAGGGCGAAGGCGGACATTCAGTACTTC
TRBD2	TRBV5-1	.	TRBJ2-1	CASSPRSGDEQFF	TGCGCCAGCAGCCCCCGGAGCGGGGATGAGCAGTTCTTC
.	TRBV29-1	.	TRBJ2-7	CSVETEGPLSTFEQYF	TGCAGCGTTGAAACGGAGGGTCCTCTTAGCACCTTCGAGCAGTACTTC
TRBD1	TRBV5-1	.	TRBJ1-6	CASSVGTGGAGSPLHF	TGCGCCAGCAGCGTAGGGACAGGGGGCGCGGGATCACCCCTCCACTTT
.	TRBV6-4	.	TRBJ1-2	CASLETWSGADTPYGYTF	TGTGCCAGCCTAGAGACTTGGTCTGGTGCGGACACCCCATATGGCTACACCTTC
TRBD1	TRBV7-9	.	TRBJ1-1	CASSYDRAGTEAFF	TGTGCCAGCAGCTACGACAGGGCGGGAACTGAAGCTTTCTTT
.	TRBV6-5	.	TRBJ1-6	CASSYSGLSGSPLHF	TGTGCCAGCAGTTATTCCGGACTCTCGGGATCACCCCTCCACTTT
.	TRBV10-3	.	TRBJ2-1	CAIRTGELDEQFF	TGTGCCATCAGGACGGGAGAGTTGGATGAGCAGTTCTTC
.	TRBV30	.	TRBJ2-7	CAWSVRSNEQYF	TGTGCCTGGAGTGTCCGGTCAAACGAGCAGTACTTC
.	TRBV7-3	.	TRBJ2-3	CASSDKDKRDTQYF	TGTGCCAGCAGCGATAAGGACAAACGAGATACGCAGTATTTT
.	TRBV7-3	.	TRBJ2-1	CASSFFSGSTGDEQFF	TGTGCCAGCAGCTTTTTTTCGGGATCCACGGGGGATGAGCAGTTCTTC
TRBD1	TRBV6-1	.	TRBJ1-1	CASSADRGPGTEAFF	TGTGCCAGCAGCGCCGACAGGGGGCCGGGCACTGAAGCTTTCTTT
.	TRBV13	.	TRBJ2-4	CASSPVGVGVTKNIQYF	TGTGCCAGCAGCCCCGTGGGAGTGGGAGTAACCAAAAACATTCAGTACTTC
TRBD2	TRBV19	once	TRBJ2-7	CASSILAGAHKPYEQYF	TGTGCCAGTAGTATACTAGCGGGAGCCCATAAACCCTACGAGCAGTACTTC
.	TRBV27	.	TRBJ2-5	CASSFFTGQQETQYF	TGTGCCAGCAGTTTTTTCACAGGGCAACAAGAGACCCAGTACTTC
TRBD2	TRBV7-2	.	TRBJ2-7	CASSFGTSGYEQYF	TGTGCCAGCAGCTTCGGGACTAGCGGATACGAGCAGTACTTC